The 25 T cell receptor beta chains reported below all come from one sample, sequenced in a study of cytomegalovirus exposure and HLA in healthy donors. The primer mix had 60 Vbeta and 13 Jbeta primers. Using immunoSEQ multiplex PCR, the repertoire was profiled, and TCRdb retains in-frame clones only, with some absent. The table has 120,000 or so clones, approximately 77% seen once. Input material: PBMCs. All receptors derive from a middle-aged man in good health and CMV-seropositive.

The genes are TRBV4-1 and TRBJ2-7; D gene unclear. The CDR3 sequence is 11 residues long. V was pared by 8 bases and J by 5 bases, with 10 bases between. Germline V gene lookup returns CDR1 MGHRA and CDR2 YSYEKL. The CDR3 nucleotides are TGCGCCAGCGCCTCGGGTGACGAGCAGTACTTC. Translation: CASASGDEQYF.

A few counts support this clone. The genes are TRBV11-3 and TRBJ1-1, with 7 bases fitting TRBD1. With V trimmed by 5 bases and J by 0 bases, 12 bases remained unmatched. The CDR3 spans 17 residues. CDR1 SGHNT and CDR2 YENEEA come from the germline V gene. The CDR3 bases are TGTGCCAGCAGCGTCCACCGGGACAGAAATTTGAACACTGAAGCTTTCTTT. Protein product: CASSVHRDRNLNTEAFF.

This chain connects TRBV28 to TRBJ1-2; D perhaps matches TRBD1 (6 bases). The ends were cut back, 7 bases at V and 2 bases at J, with 8 bases in the middle. The CDR3 consists of 12 residues. Germline V gene data show CDR1 as MDHEN and CDR2 as SYDVKM. The CDR3 spells CASNGGNYGYTF. CDR3 DNA sequence: TGTGCCAGCAATGGGGGCAACTATGGCTACACCTTC.

V and J are TRBV28 and TRBJ1-5, with 7 bases lining up with TRBD1. Germline lookup yields CDR1 MDHEN and CDR2 SYDVKM. The CDR3 covers 14 residues. Trimming at V came to 3 bases and at J to 5 bases, leaving 4 bases not matched to a gene. CDR3: CASSLADRDQPQHF. DNA for the CDR3: TGTGCCAGCAGTTTGGCCGACAGGGATCAGCCCCAGCATTTT.

V usage is TRBV5-1 and J usage is TRBJ1-1; tentatively, D is TRBD1 (6 bases). Germline V lookup: CDR1 SGHRS, CDR2 YFSETQ. This CDR3 is 18 amino acids long. V was shortened by 4 bases and J by 1 base, with 23 bases between the two germline ends. Here the CDR3 reads CASSPGEGPGHRNTEAFF. The CDR3 coding sequence is TGCGCCAGCAGCCCTGGGGAAGGGCCGGGACATCGGAACACTGAAGCTTTCTTT.

The V and J genes are TRBV4-2 and TRBJ1-2; 7 bases map to TRBD1. V shed 1 base and J 3 bases; nucleotides not matched to a gene: 2. Germline V gives CDR1 LGHNA, CDR2 YNFKEQ. The CDR3 consists of 14 residues. For the CDR3, the DNA is TGTGCCAGCAGCCAAGCTACAGGGGACTATGGCTACACCTTC. It specifies CASSQATGDYGYTF.

The chain links TRBV5-1 to TRBJ2-7, with 11 bases aligning to TRBD2. V trimming: 4 bases; J trimming: 3 bases; junction bases outside the gene matches: 6. The CDR3 contains 15 residues. Germline CDR1 and CDR2: SGHRS and YFSETQ. CDR3 sequence (DNA): TGCGCCAGCAGCCTCATACTAGCGGGAGACTACGAGCAGTACTTC. Its protein product is CASSLILAGDYEQYF.

The V gene is TRBV6-5, the J gene TRBJ1-2; D ambiguous. The germline gives CDR1 MNHEY, CDR2 SVGAGI. V was clipped by 4 bases and J by 7 bases, with 10 bases between them. The CDR3 totals 12 residues. CDR3 in DNA: TGTGCCAGCAGTTCGGGGATTTTTGGCTACACCTTC. The encoded protein is CASSSGIFGYTF.

In this sample, this clone turned up once. A junction boundary mismatches the germline segment, possibly from a read error. V and J are TRBV29-1 and TRBJ2-7; TRBD2 is a possible D gene (5 bases). This CDR3 region has 13 residues. Germline assignment: CDR1 SQVTM and CDR2 ANQGSEA. The DNA for the CDR3 is TGCAGCGTTGAAAAAAGCGGCTCCAACGAGCAGTACTTC. Protein: CSVEKSGSNEQYF.

This rearrangement joins TRBV7-9 to TRBJ2-5, with D possibly matching TRBD1 (5 bases). From germline, CDR1 is SEHNR and CDR2 FQNEAQ (reference sequence). V shed 5 bases and J shed 4 bases, with 14 bases lying between them. The CDR3 loop spans 14 amino acids. The chain's CDR3 is CASSPRAQGETQYF. CDR3 coding DNA: TGTGCCAGCAGCCCCCGGGCTCAGGGAGAGACCCAGTACTTC. The variable domain in full, completed from reference TRBV7-9 and TRBJ2-5, reads DTGVSQNPRHKITKRGQNVTFRCDPISEHNRLYWYRQTLGQGPEFLTYFQNEAQLEKSRLLSDRFSAERPKGSFSTLEIQRTEQGDSAMYLCASSPRAQGETQYFGPGTRLLVL.

J is TRBJ1-3 and V is TRBV6-6, with D uncertain. Germline V gene sequence: CDR1 MNHNY, CDR2 SVGAGI (reference sequence). V was shortened by 7 bases and J by 4 bases, with 8 bases between the two germline ends. This CDR3 has 12 residues. CDR3 coding DNA: TGTGCCAGCACTCTTAGCGGAAACACCATATATTTT. Translated, it gives CASTLSGNTIYF.

The rearrangement joins TRBV29-1 to TRBJ1-1; a weak D match, TRBD1 (5 bases). CDR1 and CDR2 (germline): SQVTM, ANQGSEA. The germline V and J ends were trimmed by 5 bases and 7 bases, with 23 bases remaining between them. This CDR3 region has 15 residues. CDR3 sequence reads: CSVYHSGLSGGEAFF. The CDR3 DNA is TGCAGCGTTTATCACTCAGGGCTCTCCGGGGGTGAAGCTTTCTTT.

The V call is TRBV19, the J call TRBJ2-5; D might be TRBD2 (5 bases). Trimming shortened V by 5 bases and J by 1 base, and 17 bases separated the two germline ends. The CDR3 covers 16 residues. Germline V gene lookup returns CDR1 LNHDA and CDR2 SQIVND (reference sequence). Written as DNA, the CDR3 is TGTGCCAGTAGTCAATCTAGCCGCACGCCCCAAGAGACCCAGTACTTC. Protein: CASSQSSRTPQETQYF.

The V call is TRBV6-5, the J call TRBJ1-6; 7 bases map to TRBD1. This CDR3 spans 13 amino acids. With 8 bases clipped from V and 7 bases from J, the junction kept 5 bases outside the gene matches. Germline values: CDR1 MNHEY, CDR2 SVGAGI. CDR3 in DNA: TGTGCCAGCGGAAGGGACAGCAATTCACCCCTCCACTTT. Translation: CASGRDSNSPLHF.

The gene calls are TRBV15 and TRBJ1-4; D unresolved. V dropped 3 bases and J dropped 8 bases, with 10 bases sitting between them. CDR3 length: 13 amino acids. Germline loops: CDR1 LNHNV, CDR2 YYDKDF (reference sequence). CDR3 coding DNA: TGTGCCACCAGCAGCGGCGGCGTGGAAAAACTGTTTTTT. Its protein product is CATSSGGVEKLFF.

This rearrangement joins TRBV10-3 to TRBJ2-5, with 9 bases fitting TRBD1. Germline-derived CDR1 and CDR2 are ENHRY and SYGVKD. Unmatched junction bases numbered 10, after V lost 9 bases and J lost 5 bases. This CDR3 has 14 amino acids. The CDR3 region is CAIQAGQGAETQYF. The CDR3 nucleotides read TGTGCCATTCAGGCGGGACAGGGTGCGGAGACCCAGTACTTC.

The table lists this clone with a few counts. The gene calls are TRBV6-1 and TRBJ1-5; TRBD1 aligns across 7 bases. Unmatched junction bases numbered 3, after V lost 3 bases and J lost 4 bases. CDR1 MNHNS and CDR2 SASEGT come from the germline V gene. The CDR3 consists of 14 residues. CDR3 residues: CASSDQTGNQPQHF. Here the CDR3 DNA reads TGTGCCAGCAGTGACCAGACAGGGAATCAGCCCCAGCATTTT.

This clone showed up just once. The chain employs TRBV11-3 and TRBJ2-1; perhaps TRBD2 as D (5 bases). The V end lost 2 bases, the J end lost 11 bases, and 19 bases lay between the germline ends. CDR3 size: 15 residues. Germline V gene sequence: CDR1 SGHNT, CDR2 YENEEA. CDR3 DNA sequence: TGTGCCAGCAGCTTATCCCAGGCCACGGGGTTAAAGCAGTTCTTC. It is translated as CASSLSQATGLKQFF.

The chain joins TRBV28 to TRBJ2-1, with 8 bases aligning to TRBD2. V was pared by 7 bases and J by 5 bases, with 13 bases of the junction left unmatched. The CDR3 extends over 16 amino acids. The germline CDR1 and CDR2 sequences are MDHEN and SYDVKM. CDR3 residues: CASTPGGGRSHNEQFF. For the CDR3, the DNA is TGTGCCAGCACCCCCGGTGGCGGGAGGTCTCACAATGAGCAGTTCTTC.

The chain carries TRBV5-6 and TRBJ1-2; unclear D gene. V gave up 5 bases and J gave up 4 bases, with 9 bases separating them. The length of the CDR3 is 12 residues. The germline gives CDR1 SGHDT, CDR2 YYEEEE. CDR3 residues: CASSLNSYGYTF. As DNA, the CDR3 is TGTGCCAGCAGTCTCAACAGCTATGGCTACACCTTC.

The chain carries TRBV4-1 and TRBJ2-4; 7 bases map to TRBD1. In germline, CDR1 is MGHRA, CDR2 YSYEKL. The CDR3 has 17 residues. V lost 4 bases and J lost 3; bases outside the gene matches: 12. CDR3 sequence: CASSLAIQGNSKNIQYF. The CDR3 DNA sequence: TGCGCCAGCAGCCTCGCAATACAGGGGAACAGCAAAAACATTCAGTACTTC.

This chain connects TRBV5-4 to TRBJ2-7, with D possibly being TRBD2 (6 bases). The germline V and J ends were trimmed by 2 bases and 0 bases, with 18 bases remaining between them. Germline V gene sequence: CDR1 SGHNT, CDR2 YYREEE (reference sequence). This CDR3 has 17 amino acids. CDR3 sequence reads: CASSFMLAGPPSYEQYF. In nucleotides, the CDR3 is TGTGCCAGCAGCTTTATGTTGGCGGGGCCTCCCTCCTACGAGCAGTACTTC.

The table lists this clone with a few counts. The chain recombines TRBV4-1 with TRBJ2-1; the D gene is possibly TRBD2 (6 bases). The V and J ends lost 8 bases and 0 bases respectively, with 17 bases between them. The CDR3 covers 16 residues. Germline V CDR1 and CDR2: MGHRA, YSYEKL. CDR3 nucleotides: TGCGCCAGCTCCCTCAGCCCGGGACTCTCCTACAATGAGCAGTTCTTC. Translated: CASSLSPGLSYNEQFF.

This chain links TRBV5-5 with TRBJ1-1, with 10 bases identical to TRBD1. Germline V gene data show CDR1 as SGHKS and CDR2 as YYEKEE (reference sequence). The CDR3 consists of 15 residues. Losses at the gene ends were 4 bases for V and 4 bases for J; bases not matched to a gene: 7. The CDR3 bases are TGTGCCAGCAGCCCACGGACAGGGGGGAGCACTGAAGCTTTCTTT. Translation gives CASSPRTGGSTEAFF.

Comment on this clone: Other DNA sequences of this sample code for an identical CDR3. The V gene is TRBV2, the J gene TRBJ1-1, with TRBD1 as a possible D gene (6 bases). There are 12 residues in the CDR3. Germline CDR1 and CDR2: SNHLY and FYNNEI. Trimming shortened V by 3 bases and J by 4 bases, and 6 bases separated the two germline ends. The CDR3 sequence is CASSDRGTEAFF. CDR3 bases: TGTGCCAGCAGTGACAGGGGCACTGAAGCTTTCTTT.